Included here is one TCR beta chain sequence, with context. Across under 25 US areas, participants ranged in age from roughly 18 to 95 years. Recovered Cohort 3 donors showed two negative PCRs, clearance, or symptom resolution. CDR3 length equals 15 residues. The V gene's germline CDR1 is SGHNT and CDR2 YYREEE (reference sequence). V lost 0 bases and J lost 0, with 8 bases in between. The sample is drawn from a study of blood T cell repertoires in COVID-19. Turning to the study itself: Both acute and convalescent COVID-19 samples were obtained from the United States, Italy and Spain.

Original analysis: Nucleated cell number was recorded as an estimate derived from reference gene primer amplification. Assay used: immunoSEQ multiplex PCR; TCRdb lists only in-frame clones, some missing. The V and J calls and the clone size are those of that table, but D and trimming were determined from the DNA. The table has around 400,000 clones, around nine tenths seen once. Sequenced: PBMCs or T cells enriched from blood (not recorded which). The sequence derives from a woman aged 25-40 years who had recovered from COVID-19. The chain uses TRBV5-4 and TRBJ2-3; D unclear. The chain's CDR3 is CASSLAPGSTDTQYF. The CDR3 bases are TGTGCCAGCAGCTTGGCGCCGGGTAGCACAGATACGCAGTATTTT.